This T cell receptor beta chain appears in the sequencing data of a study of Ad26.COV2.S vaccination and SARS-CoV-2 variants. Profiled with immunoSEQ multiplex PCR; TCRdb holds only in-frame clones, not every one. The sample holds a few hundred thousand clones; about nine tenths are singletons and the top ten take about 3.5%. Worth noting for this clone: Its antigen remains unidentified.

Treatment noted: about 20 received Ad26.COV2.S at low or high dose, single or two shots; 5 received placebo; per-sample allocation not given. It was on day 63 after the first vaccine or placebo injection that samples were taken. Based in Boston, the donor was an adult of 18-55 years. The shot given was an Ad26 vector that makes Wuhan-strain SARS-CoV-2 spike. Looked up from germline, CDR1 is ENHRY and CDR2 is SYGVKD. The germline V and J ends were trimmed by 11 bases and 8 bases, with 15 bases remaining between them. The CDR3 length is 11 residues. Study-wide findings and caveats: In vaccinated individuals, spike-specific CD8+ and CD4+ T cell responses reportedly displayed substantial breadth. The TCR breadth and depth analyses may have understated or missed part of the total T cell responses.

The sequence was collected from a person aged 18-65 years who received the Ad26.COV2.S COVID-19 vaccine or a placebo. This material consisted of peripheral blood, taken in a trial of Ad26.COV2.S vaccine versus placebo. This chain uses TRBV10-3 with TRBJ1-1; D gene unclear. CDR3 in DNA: TGTGCCGCCAAGACTGTAACCGAAGCTTTCTTT. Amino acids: CAAKTVTEAFF.